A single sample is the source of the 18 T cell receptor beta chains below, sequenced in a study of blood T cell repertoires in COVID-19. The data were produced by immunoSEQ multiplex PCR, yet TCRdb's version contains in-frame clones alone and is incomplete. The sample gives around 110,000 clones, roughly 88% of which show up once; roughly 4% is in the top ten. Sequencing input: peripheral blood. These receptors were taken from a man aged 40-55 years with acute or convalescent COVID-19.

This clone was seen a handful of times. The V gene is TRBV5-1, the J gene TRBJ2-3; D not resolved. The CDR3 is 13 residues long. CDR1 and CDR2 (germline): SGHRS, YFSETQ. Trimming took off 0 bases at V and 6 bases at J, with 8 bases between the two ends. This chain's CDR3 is CASSLDVEDTQYF. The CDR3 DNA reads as TGCGCCAGCAGCTTGGATGTTGAGGATACGCAGTATTTT.

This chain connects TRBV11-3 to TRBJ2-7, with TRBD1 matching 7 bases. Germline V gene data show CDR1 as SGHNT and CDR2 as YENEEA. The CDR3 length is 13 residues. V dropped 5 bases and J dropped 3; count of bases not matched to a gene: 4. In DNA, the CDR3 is TGTGCCAGCAGCCCCGGGACAGACTACGAGCAGTACTTC. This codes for CASSPGTDYEQYF.

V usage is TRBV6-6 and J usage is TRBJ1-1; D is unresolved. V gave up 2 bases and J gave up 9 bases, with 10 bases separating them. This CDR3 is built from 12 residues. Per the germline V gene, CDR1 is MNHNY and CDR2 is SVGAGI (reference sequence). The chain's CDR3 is CASSYDVEKAFF. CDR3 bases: TGTGCCAGCAGTTACGATGTAGAAAAAGCTTTCTTT.

CDR3 region: CASSPGFAGELFF. In DNA, the CDR3 is TGTGCCAGCAGCCCGGGGTTCGCAGGGGAGCTGTTTTTT. The V and J genes are TRBV27 and TRBJ2-2; possible D gene TRBD2, 5 bases. CDR1 is MNHEY and CDR2 is SMNVEV in the germline V gene (reference sequence). Trimming cost V 6 bases and J 8 bases, with 13 bases left between them. This CDR3 has 13 amino acids.

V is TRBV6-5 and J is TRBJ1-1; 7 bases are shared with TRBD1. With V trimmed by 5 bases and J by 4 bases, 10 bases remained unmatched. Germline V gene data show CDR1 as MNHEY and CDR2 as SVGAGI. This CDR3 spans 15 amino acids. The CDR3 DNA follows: TGTGCCAGCAGTACTCTCCCTCAGGGGGGCACTGAAGCTTTCTTT. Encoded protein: CASSTLPQGGTEAFF.

CDR3 nucleotide sequence: TGTGCCAGCAGCTCCGACCGGTCCGGGGTCACCATATATTTT. It is translated as CASSSDRSGVTIYF. The chain joins TRBV5-6 to TRBJ1-3; D gene unclear. Germline-derived CDR1 and CDR2 are SGHDT and YYEEEE. V was trimmed by 3 bases and J by 9 bases, leaving 16 bases between them. The CDR3 consists of 14 residues.

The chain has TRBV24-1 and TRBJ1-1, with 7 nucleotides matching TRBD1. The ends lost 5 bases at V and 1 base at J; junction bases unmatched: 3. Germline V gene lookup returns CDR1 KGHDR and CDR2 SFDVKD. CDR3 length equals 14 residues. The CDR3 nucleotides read TGTGCCACCAGTGGGGGACAGCCGAACACTGAAGCTTTCTTT. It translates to CATSGGQPNTEAFF.

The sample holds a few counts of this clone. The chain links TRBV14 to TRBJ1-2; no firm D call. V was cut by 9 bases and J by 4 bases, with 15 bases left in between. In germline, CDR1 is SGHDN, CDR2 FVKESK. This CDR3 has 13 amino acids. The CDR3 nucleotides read TGTGCCAGTTCAGACGGAGGTCGCTATGGCTACACCTTC. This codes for CASSDGGRYGYTF.

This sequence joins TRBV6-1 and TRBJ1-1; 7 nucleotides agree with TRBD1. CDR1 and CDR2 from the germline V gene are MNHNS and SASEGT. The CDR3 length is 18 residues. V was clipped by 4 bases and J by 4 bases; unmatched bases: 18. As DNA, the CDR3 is TGTGCCAGCAGTGGAGACATCCTCAGGGGGGCGCGGGTCACTGAAGCTTTCTTT. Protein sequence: CASSGDILRGARVTEAFF.

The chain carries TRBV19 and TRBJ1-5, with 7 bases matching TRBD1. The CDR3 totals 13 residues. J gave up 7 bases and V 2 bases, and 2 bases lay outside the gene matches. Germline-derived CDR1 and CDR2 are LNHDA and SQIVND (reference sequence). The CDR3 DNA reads TGTGCCAGTAGTATAACAGGGGCGCAGCCCCAGCATTTT. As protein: CASSITGAQPQHF.

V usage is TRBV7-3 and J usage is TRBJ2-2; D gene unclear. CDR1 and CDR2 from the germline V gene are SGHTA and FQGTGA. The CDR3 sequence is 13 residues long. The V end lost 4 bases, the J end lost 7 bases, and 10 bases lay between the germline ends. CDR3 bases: TGTGCCAGCAGCTCCCGATCCGGCGGGGAGCTGTTTTTT. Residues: CASSSRSGGELFF.

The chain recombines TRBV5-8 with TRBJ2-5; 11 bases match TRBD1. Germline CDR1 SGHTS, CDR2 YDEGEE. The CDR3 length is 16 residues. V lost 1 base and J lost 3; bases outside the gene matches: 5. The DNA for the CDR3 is TGTGCCAGCAGCTTGCGAGGGACAGGGGGTAAAGAGACCCAGTACTTC. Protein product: CASSLRGTGGKETQYF.

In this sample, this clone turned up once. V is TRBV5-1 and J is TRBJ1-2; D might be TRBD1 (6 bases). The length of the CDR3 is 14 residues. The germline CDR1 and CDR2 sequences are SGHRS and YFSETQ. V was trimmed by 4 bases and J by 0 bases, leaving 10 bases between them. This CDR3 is CASSRTETNYGYTF. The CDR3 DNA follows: TGCGCCAGCAGCCGGACAGAGACTAACTATGGCTACACCTTC. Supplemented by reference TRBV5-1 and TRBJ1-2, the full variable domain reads KAGVTQTPRYLIKTRGQQVTLSCSPISGHRSVSWYQQTPGQGLQFLFEYFSETQRNKGNFPGRFSGRQFSNSRSEMNVSTLELGDSALYLCASSRTETNYGYTFGSGTRLTVV.

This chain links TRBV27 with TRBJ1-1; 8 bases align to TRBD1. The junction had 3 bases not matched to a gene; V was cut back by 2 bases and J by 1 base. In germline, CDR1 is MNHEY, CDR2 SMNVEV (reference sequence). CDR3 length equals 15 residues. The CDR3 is CASSLIGTGNTEAFF. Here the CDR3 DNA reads TGTGCCAGCAGTTTAATTGGGACAGGGAACACTGAAGCTTTCTTT.

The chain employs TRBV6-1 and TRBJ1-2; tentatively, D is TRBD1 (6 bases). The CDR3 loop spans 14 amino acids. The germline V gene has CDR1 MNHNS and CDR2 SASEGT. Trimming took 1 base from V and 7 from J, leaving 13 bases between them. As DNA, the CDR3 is TGTGCCAGCAGTGAAGTTACAGGGTTTGTTGGCTACACCTTC. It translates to CASSEVTGFVGYTF.

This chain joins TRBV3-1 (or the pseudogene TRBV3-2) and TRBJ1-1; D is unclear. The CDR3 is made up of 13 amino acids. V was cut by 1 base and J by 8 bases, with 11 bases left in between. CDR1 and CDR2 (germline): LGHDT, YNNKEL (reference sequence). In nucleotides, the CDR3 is TGTGCCAGCAGCCAAGCAGGTACTAGCGAAGCTTTCTTT. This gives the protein CASSQAGTSEAFF.

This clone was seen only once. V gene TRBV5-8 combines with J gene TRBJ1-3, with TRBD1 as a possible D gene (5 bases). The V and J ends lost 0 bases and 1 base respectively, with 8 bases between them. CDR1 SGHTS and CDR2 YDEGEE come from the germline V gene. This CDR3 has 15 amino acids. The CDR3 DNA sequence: TGTGCCAGCAGCTTGGGGGGGGGTTCTGGAAACACCATATATTTT. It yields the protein CASSLGGGSGNTIYF. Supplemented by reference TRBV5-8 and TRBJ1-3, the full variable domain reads EAGVTQSPTHLIKTRGQQATLRCSPISGHTSVYWYQQALGLGLQFLLWYDEGEERNRGNFPPRFSGRQFPNYSSELNVNALELEDSALYLCASSLGGGSGNTIYFGEGSWLTVV.

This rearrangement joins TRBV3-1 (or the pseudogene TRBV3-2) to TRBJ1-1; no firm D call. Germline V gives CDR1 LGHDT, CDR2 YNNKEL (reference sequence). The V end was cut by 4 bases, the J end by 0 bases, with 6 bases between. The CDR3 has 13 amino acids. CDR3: CASSPQMNTEAFF. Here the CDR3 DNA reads TGTGCCAGCAGCCCCCAAATGAACACTGAAGCTTTCTTT.